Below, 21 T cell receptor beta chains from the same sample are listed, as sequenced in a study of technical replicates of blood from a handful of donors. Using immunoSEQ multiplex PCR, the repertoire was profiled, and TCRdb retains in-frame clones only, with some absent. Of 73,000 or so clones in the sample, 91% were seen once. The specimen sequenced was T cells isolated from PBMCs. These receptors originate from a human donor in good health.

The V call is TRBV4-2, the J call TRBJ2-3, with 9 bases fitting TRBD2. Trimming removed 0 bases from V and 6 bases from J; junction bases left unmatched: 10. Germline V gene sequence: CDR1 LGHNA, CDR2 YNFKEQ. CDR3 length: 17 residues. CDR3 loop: CASSQDGTSTGTDTQYF. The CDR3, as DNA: TGTGCCAGCAGCCAAGATGGGACTAGCACGGGGACGGATACGCAGTATTTT.

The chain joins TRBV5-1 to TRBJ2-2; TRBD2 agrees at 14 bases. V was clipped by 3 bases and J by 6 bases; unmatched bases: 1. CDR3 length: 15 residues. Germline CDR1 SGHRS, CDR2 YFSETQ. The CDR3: CASSSTSGGAGELFF. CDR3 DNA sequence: TGCGCCAGCAGCTCGACTAGCGGGGGGGCCGGGGAGCTGTTTTTT.

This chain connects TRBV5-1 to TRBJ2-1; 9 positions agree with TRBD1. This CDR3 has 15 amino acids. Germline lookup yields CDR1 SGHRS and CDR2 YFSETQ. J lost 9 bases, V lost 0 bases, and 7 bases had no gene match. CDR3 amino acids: CASSLGDRVGGEQFF. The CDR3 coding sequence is TGCGCCAGCAGCTTGGGGGACAGGGTAGGGGGTGAGCAGTTCTTC.

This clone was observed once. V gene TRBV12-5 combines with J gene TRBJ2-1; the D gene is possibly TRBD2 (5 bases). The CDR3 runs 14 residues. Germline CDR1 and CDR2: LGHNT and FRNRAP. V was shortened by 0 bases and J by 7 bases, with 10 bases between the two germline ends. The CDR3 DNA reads TGTGCTAGTGGTTTGGTTAGCGACGTGAATGAGCAGTTCTTC. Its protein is CASGLVSDVNEQFF.

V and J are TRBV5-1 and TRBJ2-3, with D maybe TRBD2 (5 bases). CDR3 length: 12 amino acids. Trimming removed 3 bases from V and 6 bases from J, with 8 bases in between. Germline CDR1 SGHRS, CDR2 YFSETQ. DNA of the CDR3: TGCGCCAGCAGCTCCGGAGGCGATACGCAGTATTTT. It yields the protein CASSSGGDTQYF.

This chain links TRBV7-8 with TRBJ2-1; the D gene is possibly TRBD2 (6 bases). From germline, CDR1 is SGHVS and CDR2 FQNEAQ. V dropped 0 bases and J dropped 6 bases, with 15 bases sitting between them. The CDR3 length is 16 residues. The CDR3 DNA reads TGTGCCAGCAGCTTAGCGCTGTTAGCGGTTGGCAATGAGCAGTTCTTC. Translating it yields CASSLALLAVGNEQFF.

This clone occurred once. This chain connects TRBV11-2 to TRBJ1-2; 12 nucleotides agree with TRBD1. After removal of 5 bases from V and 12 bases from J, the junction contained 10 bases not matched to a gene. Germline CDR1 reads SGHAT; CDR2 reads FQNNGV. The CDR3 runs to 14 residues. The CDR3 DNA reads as TGTGCCAGCAGCAGAACGGGGACAGGGGGCGCGGACACCTTC. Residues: CASSRTGTGGADTF.

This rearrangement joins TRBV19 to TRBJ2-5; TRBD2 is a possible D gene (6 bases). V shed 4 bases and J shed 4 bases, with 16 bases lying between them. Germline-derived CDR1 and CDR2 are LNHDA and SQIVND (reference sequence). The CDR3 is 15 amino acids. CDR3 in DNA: TGTGCCAGTAGTAGCCCAGGCGGGGTCGGAGAGACCCAGTACTTC. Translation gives CASSSPGGVGETQYF.

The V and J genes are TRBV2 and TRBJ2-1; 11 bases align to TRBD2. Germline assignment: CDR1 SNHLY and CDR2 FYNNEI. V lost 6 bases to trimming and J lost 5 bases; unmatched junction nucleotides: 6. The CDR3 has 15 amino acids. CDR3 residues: CASRPLAGGDNEQFF. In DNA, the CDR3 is TGTGCCAGCAGGCCCCTAGCGGGGGGAGACAATGAGCAGTTCTTC.

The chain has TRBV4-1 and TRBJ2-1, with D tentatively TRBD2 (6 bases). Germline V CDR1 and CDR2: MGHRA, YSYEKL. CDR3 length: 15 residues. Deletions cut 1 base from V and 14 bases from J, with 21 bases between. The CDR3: CASSQVGLQSTWKFF. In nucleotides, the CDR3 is TGCGCCAGCAGCCAAGTAGGACTACAGTCTACTTGGAAGTTCTTC.

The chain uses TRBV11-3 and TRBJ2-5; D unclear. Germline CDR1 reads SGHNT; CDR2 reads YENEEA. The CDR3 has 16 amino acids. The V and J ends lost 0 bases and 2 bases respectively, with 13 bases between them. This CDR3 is CASSLDWVRGQETQYF. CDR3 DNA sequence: TGTGCCAGCAGCTTAGATTGGGTGAGAGGTCAAGAGACCCAGTACTTC.

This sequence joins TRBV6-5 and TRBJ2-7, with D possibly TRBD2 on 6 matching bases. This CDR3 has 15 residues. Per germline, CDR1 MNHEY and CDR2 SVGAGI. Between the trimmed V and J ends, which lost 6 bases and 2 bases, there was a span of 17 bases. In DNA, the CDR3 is TGTGCCAGCAGACCTCGGGGCGGGGAACCCTACGAGCAGTACTTC. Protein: CASRPRGGEPYEQYF.

The DNA of the CDR3 is TGTGCCAGCAGCTTAGGACCGCCGGGGTCTGGAAACACCATATATTTT. Translation gives CASSLGPPGSGNTIYF. V and J are TRBV7-9 and TRBJ1-3, with D hard to call. This CDR3 spans 16 amino acids. Looked up from germline, CDR1 is SEHNR and CDR2 is FQNEAQ (reference sequence). Between the trimmed V and J ends, which lost 1 base and 1 base, there was a span of 11 bases.

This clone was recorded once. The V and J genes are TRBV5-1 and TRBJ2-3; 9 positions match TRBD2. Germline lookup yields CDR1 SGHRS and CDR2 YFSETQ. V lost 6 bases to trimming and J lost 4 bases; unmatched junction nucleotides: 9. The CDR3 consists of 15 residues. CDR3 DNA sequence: TGCGCCAGCAACACCCTGCGGGGGGGCGCAGATACGCAGTATTTT. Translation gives CASNTLRGGADTQYF.

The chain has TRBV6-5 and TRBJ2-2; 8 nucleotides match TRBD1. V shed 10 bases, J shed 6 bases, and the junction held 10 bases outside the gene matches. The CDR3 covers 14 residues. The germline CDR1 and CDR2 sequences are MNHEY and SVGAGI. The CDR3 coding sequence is TGTGCCACCGAGTTACAGGGGGGAGCCGGGGAGCTGTTTTTT. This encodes CATELQGGAGELFF.

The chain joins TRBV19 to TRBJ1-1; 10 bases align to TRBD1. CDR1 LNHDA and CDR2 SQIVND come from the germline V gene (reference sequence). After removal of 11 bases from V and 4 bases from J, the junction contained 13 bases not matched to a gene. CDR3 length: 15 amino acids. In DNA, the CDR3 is TGTGCCGCTTTGGGACGACAGGGGGCCGGCACTGAAGCTTTCTTT. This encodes CAALGRQGAGTEAFF.

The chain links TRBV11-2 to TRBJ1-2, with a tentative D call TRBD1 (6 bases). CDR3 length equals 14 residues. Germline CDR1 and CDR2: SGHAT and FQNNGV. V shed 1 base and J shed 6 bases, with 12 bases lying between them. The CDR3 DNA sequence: TGTGCCAGCAGCTTAGTCGGGGGGGGGCATGGCTACACCTTC. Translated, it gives CASSLVGGGHGYTF. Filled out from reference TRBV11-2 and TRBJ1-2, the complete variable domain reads EAGVAQSPRYKIIEKRQSVAFWCNPISGHATLYWYQQILGQGPKLLIQFQNNGVVDDSQLPKDRFSAERLKGVDSTLKIQPAKLEDSAVYLCASSLVGGGHGYTFGSGTRLTVV.

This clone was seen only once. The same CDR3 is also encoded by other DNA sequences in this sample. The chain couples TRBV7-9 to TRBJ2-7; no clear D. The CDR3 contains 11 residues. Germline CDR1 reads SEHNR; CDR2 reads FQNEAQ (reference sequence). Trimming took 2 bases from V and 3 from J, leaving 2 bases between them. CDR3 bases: TGTGCCAGCAGCTTACGCTACGAGCAGTACTTC. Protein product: CASSLRYEQYF.

The chain's CDR3 is CASSPPGRNSYEQYF. The CDR3 DNA reads as TGCGCCAGCAGCCCCCCCGGCAGGAACTCCTACGAGCAGTACTTC. This chain uses TRBV4-1 with TRBJ2-7, with D hard to call. This CDR3 spans 15 amino acids. V was trimmed by 4 bases and J by 0 bases, leaving 13 bases between them. CDR1 and CDR2 from the germline V gene are MGHRA and YSYEKL.

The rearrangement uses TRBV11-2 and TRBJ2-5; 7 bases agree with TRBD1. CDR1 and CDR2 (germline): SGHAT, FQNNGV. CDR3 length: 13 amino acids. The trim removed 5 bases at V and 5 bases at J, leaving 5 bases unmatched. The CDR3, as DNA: TGTGCCAGCAGCCCGACAGGGACGGAGACCCAGTACTTC. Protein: CASSPTGTETQYF.

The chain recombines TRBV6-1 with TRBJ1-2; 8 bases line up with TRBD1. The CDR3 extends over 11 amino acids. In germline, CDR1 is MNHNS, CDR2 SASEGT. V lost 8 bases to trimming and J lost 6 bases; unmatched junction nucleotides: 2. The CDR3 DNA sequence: TGTGCCAGCCAGGGGGCACATGGCTACACCTTC. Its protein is CASQGAHGYTF.